This T cell receptor beta chain was documented in a study of blood T cell repertoires in COVID-19. Study overall: The United States, Italy and Spain supplied acute and convalescent COVID-19 samples. PBMCs, B-cell-depleted T cells, or T cells were the source of the cDNA or gDNA that made up the material.

The CDR3 consists of 14 residues. V trimming: 3 bases; J trimming: 9 bases; junction bases outside the gene matches: 5. Germline V CDR1 and CDR2: KGHDR, SFDVKD. Authors' processing steps: Estimated nucleated cell counts came from reference gene primer amplification. Sequencing used immunoSEQ multiplex PCR; TCRdb keeps in-frame clones, though not all of them. That table is the source of V, J and clone size, and D and trimming were worked out from the DNA. This sample carries approximately 410,000 clones, approximately 90% of them seen once, and the ten largest clones take about 1.5%. This TCR was sampled from a woman aged 30 to 39 with active or convalescent COVID-19. The rearrangement joins TRBV24-1 to TRBJ2-1; 9 bases align to TRBD1. The material sequenced was peripheral blood. The CDR3 reads CATSDPGTGIEQFF. The CDR3 DNA is TGTGCCACCAGTGATCCCGGGACAGGGATTGAGCAGTTCTTC.